This T cell receptor (beta chain) was recorded in a study of OX40 agonist ivuxolimab in advanced cancers. For the study at large: The patients got ivuxolimab, which is an agonistic anti-OX40 (CD134) antibody. Administration of intravenous ivuxolimab to patients occurred every 2 weeks at 0.01 to 10 mg/kg. Melanoma, hepatocellular carcinoma, head and neck or renal cell cancer occurred in dose-escalation patients. Whole-study results and caveats: Determination of antigen specificity was not performed for the expanded peripheral T cells.

The assay was immunoSEQ multiplex PCR, and TCRdb's table has in-frame clones only and misses some. Among roughly 69,000 clones, over 80% were seen once, and the ten largest hold under 4.5%. V lost 3 bases to trimming and J lost 10 bases; unmatched junction nucleotides: 4. Germline V gives CDR1 SGHNT, CDR2 YYREEE (reference sequence). This CDR3 is 12 amino acids long. Remarks on this clone: Its cognate antigen is unknown.

The clonotype comes from an adult with an advanced solid tumor such as melanoma, head and neck, liver or kidney cancer. V usage is TRBV5-4 and J usage is TRBJ2-1; 7 positions agree with TRBD2. The specimen was CD4+ or CD8+ T cells sorted from blood, collected in a trial of the OX40 agonist ivuxolimab. CDR3 bases: TGTGCCAGCAGCTGGGAGCGGGACGAGCAGTTCTTC. Translating it yields CASSWERDEQFF.